One sample yielded the 19 T cell receptor beta chains listed below, sequenced in a study of cytomegalovirus exposure and HLA in healthy donors. PCR involved 60 Vbeta and 13 Jbeta primers. Assay: immunoSEQ multiplex PCR; the TCRdb copy retains only in-frame clones and omits some. This sample carries some 130,000 clones, roughly 85% of them seen once, and the ten largest clones take under 7%. The sample taken for sequencing was PBMCs. Receptor source: a woman aged 30 to 39 in good health and CMV-seropositive.

J is TRBJ2-1 and V is TRBV5-4, with TRBD2 matching over 14 bases. Germline V gives CDR1 SGHNT, CDR2 YYREEE (reference sequence). J was trimmed by 3 bases and V by 0 bases; bases with no gene match: 5. This CDR3 region has 18 residues. The CDR3 reads CASSLGLAGGGVYNEQFF. The CDR3 DNA reads as TGTGCCAGCAGCTTGGGACTAGCGGGAGGGGGGGTCTACAATGAGCAGTTCTTC.

The gene calls are TRBV19 and TRBJ1-2; TRBD1 agrees at 9 bases. V trimming: 5 bases; J trimming: 5 bases; junction bases outside the gene matches: 15. This CDR3 is 17 amino acids long. Looked up from germline, CDR1 is LNHDA and CDR2 is SQIVND (reference sequence). The CDR3: CASSASPSGTGIYGYTF. In DNA form, the CDR3 reads TGTGCCAGTAGTGCCTCTCCCTCCGGGACAGGGATATATGGCTACACCTTC.

The V gene is TRBV10-3, the J gene TRBJ2-7; 7 nucleotides line up with TRBD1. The V segment lost 8 bases and the J segment 7 bases; nucleotides outside the gene matches: 8. The germline V gene encodes CDR1 ENHRY and CDR2 SYGVKD. The CDR3 is made up of 12 amino acids. In DNA, the CDR3 is TGTGCCATCGCACGACAGGGTCGAGAGCAGTACTTC. Its protein is CAIARQGREQYF.

The chain joins TRBV18 to TRBJ2-5; 7 positions match TRBD1. The DNA matches TRBJ2-7 better at its end, which makes the J call doubtful. Germline V gene sequence: CDR1 KGHSH, CDR2 LQKENI. The CDR3 contains 14 residues. This chain's CDR3 is CASSPSGQLYEQYF. The DNA of the CDR3 is TGTGCCAGCTCACCATCGGGACAGCTATACGAGCAGTACTTC.

This chain links TRBV18 with TRBJ1-1; D call uncertain. CDR3 length equals 16 residues. CDR1 and CDR2 from the germline V gene are KGHSH and LQKENI. Trimming cost V 1 base and J 1 base, with 13 bases left between them. CDR3 residues: CASSPRVSRQNTEAFF. The DNA for the CDR3 is TGTGCCAGCTCACCACGGGTATCGCGGCAGAACACTGAAGCTTTCTTT.

The chain couples TRBV19 to TRBJ2-1, with 15 positions matching TRBD2. The CDR3 is 23 residues long. In germline, CDR1 is LNHDA, CDR2 SQIVND (reference sequence). V was pared by 4 bases and J by 2 bases, with 21 bases of the junction left unmatched. The DNA for the CDR3 is TGTGCCAGTAGTACTCCTTTCGCAGTTCCGGGACTAGCGGGAGGCACCACCTACAATGAGCAGTTCTTC. Amino acid sequence: CASSTPFAVPGLAGGTTYNEQFF.

This chain joins TRBV6-1 and TRBJ1-3; TRBD1 might be the D (5 bases). The CDR3 has 15 amino acids. Trimming stripped 6 bases from V and 4 bases from J, with 16 bases between. Per germline, CDR1 MNHNS and CDR2 SASEGT. CDR3 coding DNA: TGTGCCAGCAGGGTGAAGGACACTTCGGGAAACACCATATATTTT. The encoded protein is CASRVKDTSGNTIYF.

V is TRBV28 and J is TRBJ1-1, with a weak D call TRBD1 (5 bases). The CDR3 is 18 amino acids. V was cut by 5 bases and J by 1 base, with 23 bases left in between. The germline CDR1 and CDR2 sequences are MDHEN and SYDVKM. The CDR3 region is CASSRRPGLGAQNTEAFF. The CDR3 DNA reads as TGTGCCAGCAGTCGCCGTCCGGGACTAGGTGCCCAGAACACTGAAGCTTTCTTT.

The chain couples TRBV5-4 to TRBJ2-5; perhaps TRBD2 as D (5 bases). The CDR3 runs 14 residues. The V end was cut by 3 bases, the J end by 3 bases, with 12 bases between. Germline V lookup: CDR1 SGHNT, CDR2 YYREEE (reference sequence). The CDR3, as DNA: TGTGCCAGCAGCTCAGGCGGGTTGGAAGAGACCCAGTACTTC. The encoded protein is CASSSGGLEETQYF. Looking up the rest from reference TRBV5-4 and TRBJ2-5 gives the full variable domain: ETGVTQSPTHLIKTRGQQVTLRCSSQSGHNTVSWYQQALGQGPQFIFQYYREEENGRGNFPPRFSGLQFPNYSSELNVNALELDDSALYLCASSSGGLEETQYFGPGTRLLVL.

This chain links TRBV28 with TRBJ1-5; 10 bases agree with TRBD1. Germline CDR1 MDHEN, CDR2 SYDVKM. The CDR3 is 17 residues long. V lost 6 bases and J lost 1; bases outside the gene matches: 9. CDR3 residues: CASSLDRGRMSNQPQHF. CDR3 coding DNA: TGTGCCAGCAGCCTTGACAGGGGGCGGATGAGCAATCAGCCCCAGCATTTT.

The chain joins TRBV25-1 to TRBJ1-2, with D tentatively TRBD1 (6 bases). Trimming pared 6 bases from V and 4 bases from J, leaving 12 bases between. The CDR3 sequence is 13 residues long. Germline V gives CDR1 MGHDK, CDR2 SYGVNS. CDR3 in amino acids: CASSPGTFYGYTF. CDR3 DNA: TGTGCCAGCAGCCCAGGGACATTCTATGGCTACACCTTC.

This clone has only one observation. The DNA of the CDR3 is TGTGCCAGTAGTATAGATTATAGCAATCAGCCCCAGCATTTT. It yields the protein CASSIDYSNQPQHF. V usage is TRBV19 and J usage is TRBJ1-5; D unclear. V was trimmed by 0 bases and J by 0 bases, leaving 3 bases between them. Germline V gives CDR1 LNHDA, CDR2 SQIVND (reference sequence). The CDR3 runs to 14 residues. The full variable domain, with the rest looked up from reference TRBV19 and TRBJ1-5, is DGGITQSPKYLFRKEGQNVTLSCEQNLNHDAMYWYRQDPGQGLRLIYYSQIVNDFQKGDIAEGYSVSREKKESFPLTVTSAQKNPTAFYLCASSIDYSNQPQHFGDGTRLSIL.

The chain links TRBV9 to TRBJ2-7; 9 nucleotides agree with TRBD1. CDR1 and CDR2 from the germline V gene are SGDLS and YYNGEE. The CDR3 is 13 residues long. V shed 0 bases and J 11 bases; nucleotides not matched to a gene: 6. The CDR3 reads CASSVEGQGLEYF. The DNA for the CDR3 is TGTGCCAGCAGCGTAGAGGGACAGGGATTGGAGTACTTC. Combining the CDR3 with reference TRBV9 and TRBJ2-7 gives the whole variable domain DSGVTQTPKHLITATGQRVTLRCSPRSGDLSVYWYQQSLDQGLQFLIQYYNGEERAKGNILERFSAQQFPDLHSELNLSSLELGDSALYFCASSVEGQGLEYFGPGTRLTVT.

V is TRBV5-1 and J is TRBJ1-1; D is perhaps TRBD1 (6 bases). V lost 4 bases and J 0 bases, leaving 19 bases between the germline ends. The CDR3 has 17 amino acids. CDR1 and CDR2 from the germline V gene are SGHRS and YFSETQ. CDR3 sequence: CASSPVGTTNVNTEAFF. CDR3 in DNA: TGCGCCAGCAGCCCCGTCGGGACAACCAACGTGAACACTGAAGCTTTCTTT.

The rearrangement uses TRBV5-1 and TRBJ2-5; no firm D call. Germline CDR1 is SGHRS and CDR2 is YFSETQ. Deletions cut 4 bases from V and 5 bases from J, with 9 bases between. The CDR3 spans 12 residues. This CDR3 reads CASSTNWETQYF. The CDR3 DNA sequence: TGCGCCAGCAGCACCAACTGGGAGACCCAGTACTTC. Full variable domain (missing parts from reference TRBV5-1 and TRBJ2-5): KAGVTQTPRYLIKTRGQQVTLSCSPISGHRSVSWYQQTPGQGLQFLFEYFSETQRNKGNFPGRFSGRQFSNSRSEMNVSTLELGDSALYLCASSTNWETQYFGPGTRLLVL.

The chain uses TRBV11-1 and TRBJ2-2; TRBD2 is a possible D gene (5 bases). The CDR3 spans 16 residues. V lost 5 bases to trimming and J lost 3 bases, with 16 bases between them. Per the germline V gene, CDR1 is SGHAT and CDR2 is FQDESV (reference sequence). This CDR3 is CASSPPEGPHTGELFF. The DNA of the CDR3 is TGTGCCAGCAGCCCGCCCGAGGGCCCGCACACCGGGGAGCTGTTTTTT.

The rearrangement links TRBV9 to TRBJ2-2; tentative D call: TRBD2 (5 bases). The ends were cut back, 0 bases at V and 3 bases at J, with 12 bases in the middle. Germline lookup yields CDR1 SGDLS and CDR2 YYNGEE. The CDR3 loop spans 16 amino acids. This CDR3 reads CASSVVSGSDTGELFF. CDR3 DNA: TGTGCCAGCAGCGTAGTATCGGGGTCGGACACCGGGGAGCTGTTTTTT. The whole variable domain, remainder taken from reference TRBV9 and TRBJ2-2, is DSGVTQTPKHLITATGQRVTLRCSPRSGDLSVYWYQQSLDQGLQFLIQYYNGEERAKGNILERFSAQQFPDLHSELNLSSLELGDSALYFCASSVVSGSDTGELFFGEGSRLTVL.

J is TRBJ2-2 and V is TRBV6-5, with a possible D match to TRBD1 (7 bases). The germline V and J ends were trimmed by 8 bases and 2 bases, with 15 bases remaining between them. The CDR3 has 15 amino acids. Per germline, CDR1 MNHEY and CDR2 SVGAGI. The CDR3 bases are TGTGCCAGCGGCCGCGGGACAGCTAACACCGGGGAGCTGTTTTTT. Protein sequence: CASGRGTANTGELFF.

The chain couples TRBV6-4 to TRBJ1-2; no clear D. CDR1 is MRHNA and CDR2 is SNTAGT in the germline V gene. V lost 5 bases and J lost 5, with 15 bases in between. This CDR3 has 14 amino acids. The CDR3 nucleotides are TGTGCCAGCAGTCCCGACTCCTCCGGGTATGGCTACACCTTC. Translating gives CASSPDSSGYGYTF.